This record concerns one TCR beta chain sequence. The sample belongs to a study of T cells in tuberculosis. Study information: IGRA-negative adolescents, IGRA-positive adolescents with latent tuberculosis and adults with active tuberculosis formed this South African cohort.

The assay was immunoSEQ multiplex PCR, and TCRdb's table has in-frame clones only and misses some. Here the sample spans roughly 35,000 clones, about 92% being singletons. The trim removed 5 bases at V and 8 bases at J, leaving 12 bases unmatched. Germline V gene lookup returns CDR1 SGHTA and CDR2 FQGNSA. The CDR3 runs to 15 residues. Time point meaning: new active TB diagnosis, blood taken before or within 7 days of starting treatment. This sequence joins TRBV7-2 and TRBJ2-4; TRBD2 matches 7 bases. The specimen was PBMCs, collected at tuberculosis diagnosis. This clonotype was obtained from an adult with tuberculosis. Some clones in this sample may be carry-over from other donors' samples. The CDR3 is CASSPTTSSWDIQYF. CDR3 DNA sequence: TGTGCCAGCAGCCCAACGACTAGCAGTTGGGACATTCAGTACTTC.